This is a list of T cell receptor beta chains from one sample in a study of T cell responses to AZD1222 COVID-19 vaccine. Here immunoSEQ multiplex PCR was the method, and the copy in TCRdb shows in-frame clones only, minus some. The table includes some 150,000 clones, just under 90% detected once. Sequencing used peripheral blood, obtained 28 days after the second dose of the MenACWY control vaccine. The receptors were gathered from an adult who received the MenACWY meningococcal vaccine as a control. Each CDR3 is given without its conserved first and last residue. Each record gives: V gene, CDR3 protein.

>TRBV24-1
ATGTPGTTRTDTQY
>TRBV30
AWTLTLQGGYT
>TRBV5-1
ASSFLFKPGTSGRDNEQF
>TRBV27
ASSLTGEETQY
>TRBV12-3/TRBV12-4
ASSWEGAFEQY
>TRBV30
AWSALGQGAEKLF
>TRBV5-8
ASSLYGRYTGELF
>TRBV9
ASSGNRITSEQY
>TRBV15
ATSTGQGPSLGRQTQY
>TRBV30
ASGLAGADTQY
>TRBV5-1
ASSQDADVMGEAF
>TRBV19
ASSSYGQGAGAF
>TRBV14
ASSQGGKGKKLF
>TRBV29-1
SVGGRRGYGYT
>TRBV27
ASSPGTEATYEQY
>TRBV28
ASSGRGATNEKLF
>TRBV19
ASSIWGYGYT
>TRBV14
ASSQGPGQVYGYT
>TRBV28
ATLSGANVLT
>TRBV20-1
SASRNTGELF
>TRBV11-2
ASTLGWLPQNEQF
>TRBV5-1
ASSLSGMNTEAF
>TRBV7-2
ASSLVGQGIDEQF
>TRBV7-8
ASSLVGPPGGQPQH
>TRBV28
ASRPGFVETQY
>TRBV24-1
ATASRQSESEAF
>TRBV4-2
ASRFEVNTGELF
>TRBV28
ASSSQRLRNTGELF
>TRBV19
ASSRAGNYGYT
>TRBV28
ASSLVGLAGANEQF
>TRBV27
ASSFGGNQPQH
>TRBV6-5
ASSYSTGPYGYT
>TRBV9
ASSLHRGGGVKQDTQY
>TRBV6-2/TRBV6-3
ASSYYILDGRRNIQY
>TRBV6-5
ASGTDDNSPLH
>TRBV27
ASKRDGAATNEKLF
>TRBV10-3
AITDSYNEQF
>TRBV30
AWRPGQGSWTYGYT
>TRBV7-3
ASSSELREDTEAF
>TRBV6-2/TRBV6-3
ASSRPVYSYEQY
>TRBV9
ASSAYTGLHNEQF
>TRBV7-2
ASSPDRGYEQY
>TRBV28
ASSSWGGNQPQH
>TRBV21-1
ASSTKGSLSGANVLT
>TRBV10-3
AISGGGLWIQQF
>TRBV30
AWSGQLRGYT
>TRBV18
ASSPIGSHTQY
>TRBV28
ASVSGPGELF
>TRBV4-1
ASRVQGAFGNTEAF
>TRBV28
ASTTGSQIGAQQY
>TRBV30
AWSPPTPRTEAF
>TRBV4-2
ASSQVDTRGVDGYT
>TRBV28
ASSLTQGSRHNEQF
>TRBV27
ASSLEMTGRKEKLF
>TRBV7-7
ASSFPSLCTYNEQF
>TRBV5-1
ASSLVLAGDTDTQY